The rows below give T cell receptor beta chains drawn from one sample of a study of identifying expanded T cells in peripheral blood. Produced via immunoSEQ multiplex PCR; TCRdb's table is partial and in-frame only. The profile covers 120,000 or so clones, with about four fifths appearing a single time and less than 4% taken by the ten largest. Sequencing was performed on blood. Receptor source: a person aged 18 to 70 in good health. The CDR3 runs from the conserved cysteine through the conserved F or W. The size field is filled for only some rows; it gives once, few, many or a size class.

v_call: TRBV10-3; j_call: TRBJ1-5; clone_size: .; cdr3_aa: CAISEGNQPQHF
v_call: TRBV10-3; j_call: TRBJ2-7; clone_size: .; cdr3_aa: CAVGQDTYEQYF
v_call: TRBV5-6; j_call: TRBJ2-2; clone_size: .; cdr3_aa: CASSLGTARGLFF
v_call: TRBV6-5; j_call: TRBJ1-2; clone_size: .; cdr3_aa: CASSQTGRANYGYTF
v_call: TRBV11-2; j_call: TRBJ2-5; clone_size: .; cdr3_aa: CASSLAGTGYQTQYF
v_call: TRBV2; j_call: TRBJ2-7; clone_size: .; cdr3_aa: CASSDSRFTYEQYF
v_call: TRBV9; j_call: TRBJ2-7; clone_size: .; cdr3_aa: CASSASGSPGEQYF
v_call: TRBV4-1; j_call: TRBJ1-1; clone_size: once; cdr3_aa: CASSRDDRENTEAFF
v_call: TRBV27; j_call: TRBJ2-3; clone_size: .; cdr3_aa: CASSPRTDTQYF
v_call: TRBV19; j_call: TRBJ2-1; clone_size: .; cdr3_aa: CASSIDGRSGSYNEQFF
v_call: TRBV7-6; j_call: TRBJ2-7; clone_size: .; cdr3_aa: CASSLVASGEQYF
v_call: TRBV5-1; j_call: TRBJ2-7; clone_size: .; cdr3_aa: CASSLEGNYEQYF